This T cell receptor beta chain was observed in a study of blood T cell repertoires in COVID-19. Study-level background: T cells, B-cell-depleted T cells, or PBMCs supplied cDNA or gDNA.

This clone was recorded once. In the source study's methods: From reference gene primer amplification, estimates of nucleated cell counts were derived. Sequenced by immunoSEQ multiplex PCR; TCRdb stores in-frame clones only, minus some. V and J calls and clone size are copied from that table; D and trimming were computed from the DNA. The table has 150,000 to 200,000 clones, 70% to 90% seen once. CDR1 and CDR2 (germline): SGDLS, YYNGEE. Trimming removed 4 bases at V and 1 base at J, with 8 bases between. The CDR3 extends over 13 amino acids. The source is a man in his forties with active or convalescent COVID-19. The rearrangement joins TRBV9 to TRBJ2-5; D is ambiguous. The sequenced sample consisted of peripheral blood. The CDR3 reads CASSPTSQETQYF. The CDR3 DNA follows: TGTGCCAGCAGCCCTACCTCCCAAGAGACCCAGTACTTC.